The 18 T cell receptor beta chains below were found in one sample sequenced in a study of T cell repertoires in cytomegalovirus infection. A single record per CDR3 protein comes from TCRdb applying MiXCR to the reads. The sample contains roughly 500,000 distinct CDR3 sequences, about 11% of which appear only once. Source material: PBMCs. These receptors came from a human donor in good health (CMV status not recorded). Some clones in this sample may be carry-over from other donors' samples.

This clonotype appeared a few times. The rearrangement uses TRBV20-1 and TRBJ1-1, with D possibly matching TRBD1 (5 bases). Looked up from germline, CDR1 is DFQATT and CDR2 is SNEGSKA (reference sequence). The CDR3 consists of 14 residues. Deletions cut 3 bases from V and 1 base from J, with 12 bases between. The CDR3 reads CSASNGGRNTEAFF. DNA for the CDR3: TGCAGTGCTAGTAATGGGGGACGGAACACTGAAGCTTTCTTT.

The genes are TRBV18 and TRBJ2-3; 8 nucleotides line up with TRBD2. Germline V gene data show CDR1 as KGHSH and CDR2 as LQKENI. V lost 2 bases to trimming and J lost 0 bases; unmatched junction nucleotides: 7. This CDR3 region has 17 residues. For the CDR3, the DNA is TGTGCCAGCTCACCAATAGCCGCGGGAGGTAGCACAGATACGCAGTATTTT. Translated, it gives CASSPIAAGGSTDTQYF.

In this sample, this clonotype turned up many times. V is TRBV2 and J is TRBJ2-7; D might be TRBD1 (6 bases). The germline V and J ends were trimmed by 6 bases and 3 bases, with 9 bases remaining between them. Per germline, CDR1 SNHLY and CDR2 FYNNEI. The CDR3 spans 12 residues. The CDR3 DNA reads as TGTGCCAGCAGAGGGGACAACTACGAGCAGTACTTC. Its protein is CASRGDNYEQYF.

The J gene is TRBJ1-3, the V gene TRBV7-9; the D gene is possibly TRBD1 (6 bases). V dropped 8 bases and J dropped 2 bases, with 13 bases sitting between them. Germline lookup yields CDR1 SEHNR and CDR2 FQNEAQ (reference sequence). The CDR3 runs to 14 residues. The CDR3 DNA is TGTGCCAGCGTTTCCGGACAGACTGGAAACACCATATATTTT. The encoded protein is CASVSGQTGNTIYF.

This clonotype was seen ten or more times. CDR3 DNA sequence: TGTGCCAGCCGTCTGGACAGGGGTGGGTATAATTCACCCCTCCACTTT. Translating gives CASRLDRGGYNSPLHF. This chain links TRBV19 with TRBJ1-6, with TRBD1 matching 9 bases. The V segment lost 9 bases and the J segment 4 bases; nucleotides outside the gene matches: 10. The CDR3 has 16 residues. Germline loops: CDR1 LNHDA, CDR2 SQIVND (reference sequence).

This clonotype was seen repeatedly, ten times or more. The chain carries TRBV18 and TRBJ1-6; D unclear. The length of the CDR3 is 15 residues. Trimming shortened V by 3 bases and J by 5 bases, and 11 bases separated the two germline ends. Germline CDR1 KGHSH, CDR2 LQKENI. CDR3 amino acids: CASSPTVGDNSPLHF. In DNA form, the CDR3 reads TGTGCCAGCTCACCCACAGTTGGGGATAATTCACCCCTCCACTTT.

The sample holds many counts of this clonotype. The J gene is TRBJ2-7, the V gene TRBV7-9; maybe TRBD1 (6 bases). Trimming removed 1 base at V and 2 bases at J, with 12 bases between. The CDR3 has 15 residues. The V gene's germline CDR1 is SEHNR and CDR2 FQNEAQ (reference sequence). The CDR3 DNA reads as TGTGCCAGCAGCTTAGACAGGGCTACCACCTACGAGCAGTACTTC. Protein sequence: CASSLDRATTYEQYF.

A few counts support this clonotype. This chain links TRBV5-6 with TRBJ1-2; 8 positions match TRBD1. V was pared by 4 bases and J by 4 bases, with 9 bases of the junction left unmatched. Germline V CDR1 and CDR2: SGHDT, YYEEEE. The CDR3 runs to 15 residues. Here the CDR3 DNA reads TGTGCCAGCAGCGTCAGGGGACAGGCCCCCTATGGCTACACCTTC. Encoded protein: CASSVRGQAPYGYTF.

In this sample, this clonotype turned up many times. The chain couples TRBV5-1 to TRBJ2-3, with a weak D call TRBD2 (6 bases). Germline V CDR1 and CDR2: SGHRS, YFSETQ. Between the trimmed V and J ends, which lost 5 bases and 1 base, there was a span of 11 bases. CDR3 size: 14 residues. CDR3 in amino acids: CASSQSSGTDTQYF. CDR3 coding DNA: TGCGCCAGCAGTCAATCTAGCGGCACAGATACGCAGTATTTT.

There are many counts of this clonotype. The CDR3 nucleotides are TGTGCCAGCAGCTTAGAGCCGGGACAGGGAGGCGAAAAACTGTTTTTT. It codes for CASSLEPGQGGEKLFF. This chain links TRBV7-2 with TRBJ1-4; 9 nucleotides match TRBD1. The length of the CDR3 is 16 residues. Trimming cost V 1 base and J 8 bases; bases outside gene matches: 8. Germline V gene sequence: CDR1 SGHTA, CDR2 FQGNSA. The entire variable domain, with the rest obtained from reference TRBV7-2 and TRBJ1-4, is as follows: GAGVSQSPSNKVTEKGKDVELRCDPISGHTALYWYRQSLGQGLEFLIYFQGNSAPDKSGLPSDRFSAERTGGSVSTLTIQRTQQEDSAVYLCASSLEPGQGGEKLFFGSGTQLSVL.

The V call is TRBV18, the J call TRBJ1-2, with D possibly TRBD1 on 5 matching bases. V lost 5 bases to trimming and J lost 1 base, with 11 bases between them. There are 14 residues in the CDR3. The germline V gene encodes CDR1 KGHSH and CDR2 LQKENI. In DNA form, the CDR3 reads TGTGCCAGCTCATCGGGGACCAATAACTATGGCTACACCTTC. It translates to CASSSGTNNYGYTF.

This clonotype has just a few counts. The chain has TRBV10-3 and TRBJ2-2, with 10 nucleotides matching TRBD2. This CDR3 comprises 13 residues. Germline V CDR1 and CDR2: ENHRY, SYGVKD. With V trimmed by 4 bases and J by 7 bases, 0 bases remained unmatched. Written as DNA, the CDR3 is TGTGCCATCAGTGGACTAGCGGGCGGGGAGCTGTTTTTT. This sequence encodes CAISGLAGGELFF.

This clonotype has only a few counts. The chain couples TRBV5-6 to TRBJ2-1; 11 positions agree with TRBD2. From germline, CDR1 is SGHDT and CDR2 YYEEEE. The CDR3 covers 16 residues. Germline trimming cut 0 bases from V and 10 bases from J; bases unmatched to any gene: 9. The CDR3 region has the DNA TGTGCCAGCAGCTTGGTGGTAGCGGGGGGGCCGGGGGAGCAGTTCTTC. It encodes CASSLVVAGGPGEQFF.

The V gene is TRBV5-1, the J gene TRBJ2-1, with a tentative D call TRBD2 (5 bases). CDR3 size: 15 residues. Trimming removed 4 bases from V and 10 bases from J, with 21 bases in between. Germline CDR1 is SGHRS and CDR2 is YFSETQ. The chain's CDR3 is CASSVDSALDREQFF. CDR3 nucleotide sequence: TGCGCCAGCAGCGTGGACTCGGCCCTCGACCGCGAGCAGTTCTTC.

This clonotype has just a few counts. CDR3 coding DNA: TGTGCCAGCAGTTATTTACTAGGTGGTGAGCAGTACTTC. Protein product: CASSYLLGGEQYF. V and J are TRBV6-1 and TRBJ2-7; perhaps TRBD2 as D (5 bases). V dropped 5 bases and J dropped 7 bases, with 15 bases sitting between them. Germline V gene data show CDR1 as MNHNS and CDR2 as SASEGT. The CDR3 runs 13 residues.

The chain joins TRBV9 to TRBJ2-5; TRBD2 is a possible D gene (6 bases). This CDR3 comprises 15 residues. The germline V gene has CDR1 SGDLS and CDR2 YYNGEE. V was cut by 0 bases and J by 5 bases, with 14 bases left in between. CDR3: CASSVAAGLVETQYF. CDR3 sequence (DNA): TGTGCCAGCAGCGTAGCGGCGGGGCTAGTCGAGACCCAGTACTTC.

In its sample, this clonotype was seen many times. The J gene is TRBJ1-3, the V gene TRBV12-3 or TRBV12-4; 10 nucleotides agree with TRBD1. The V segment lost 3 bases and the J segment 0 bases; nucleotides outside the gene matches: 2. The CDR3 spans 16 residues. DNA for the CDR3: TGTGCCAGCAGTTTTCGGACAGGGGGCTCTGGAAACACCATATATTTT. It is translated as CASSFRTGGSGNTIYF.

This clonotype has a handful of counts. The CDR3 region has the DNA TGCGCCAGCAAAGGGAGGGTAGTCGGGGAGACCCAGTACTTC. Its translation is CASKGRVVGETQYF. The V and J genes are TRBV5-1 and TRBJ2-5; 7 nucleotides align to TRBD2. Trimming at V came to 6 bases and at J to 5 bases, leaving 10 bases not matched to a gene. Germline CDR1 is SGHRS and CDR2 is YFSETQ. There are 14 residues in the CDR3.